This paragraph covers one T cell receptor (beta chain) sequence. Its antigen is still unknown. The sample originates from a study of T cell responses to AZD1222 COVID-19 vaccine. The study's findings and limits: Only a handful of AZD1222 recipients, roughly six in all, had baseline seropositivity. Rises in breadth and depth of Spike-specific TCRs came after two AZD1222 doses.

Profiling relied on immunoSEQ multiplex PCR, and the TCRdb table lists in-frame clones only, not all of them. The sample lists around 150,000 clones, roughly 94% occurring once. This CDR3 has 17 residues. CDR1 is SGDLS and CDR2 is YYNGEE in the germline V gene. V dropped 3 bases and J dropped 0; count of bases not matched to a gene: 6. The chain employs TRBV9 and TRBJ1-3, with 10 bases identical to TRBD1. The specimen comprised peripheral blood, sampled 28 days after the second AZD1222 dose. The sequence came from an adult who received the AZD1222 COVID-19 vaccine. DNA for the CDR3: TGTGCCAGCAGCGCGGGACAGGGGCCGAGCTCTGGAAACACCATATATTTT. Amino acid sequence: CASSAGQGPSSGNTIYF. The complete variable domain, with remaining parts taken from reference TRBV9 and TRBJ1-3, reads DSGVTQTPKHLITATGQRVTLRCSPRSGDLSVYWYQQSLDQGLQFLIQYYNGEERAKGNILERFSAQQFPDLHSELNLSSLELGDSALYFCASSAGQGPSSGNTIYFGEGSWLTVV.